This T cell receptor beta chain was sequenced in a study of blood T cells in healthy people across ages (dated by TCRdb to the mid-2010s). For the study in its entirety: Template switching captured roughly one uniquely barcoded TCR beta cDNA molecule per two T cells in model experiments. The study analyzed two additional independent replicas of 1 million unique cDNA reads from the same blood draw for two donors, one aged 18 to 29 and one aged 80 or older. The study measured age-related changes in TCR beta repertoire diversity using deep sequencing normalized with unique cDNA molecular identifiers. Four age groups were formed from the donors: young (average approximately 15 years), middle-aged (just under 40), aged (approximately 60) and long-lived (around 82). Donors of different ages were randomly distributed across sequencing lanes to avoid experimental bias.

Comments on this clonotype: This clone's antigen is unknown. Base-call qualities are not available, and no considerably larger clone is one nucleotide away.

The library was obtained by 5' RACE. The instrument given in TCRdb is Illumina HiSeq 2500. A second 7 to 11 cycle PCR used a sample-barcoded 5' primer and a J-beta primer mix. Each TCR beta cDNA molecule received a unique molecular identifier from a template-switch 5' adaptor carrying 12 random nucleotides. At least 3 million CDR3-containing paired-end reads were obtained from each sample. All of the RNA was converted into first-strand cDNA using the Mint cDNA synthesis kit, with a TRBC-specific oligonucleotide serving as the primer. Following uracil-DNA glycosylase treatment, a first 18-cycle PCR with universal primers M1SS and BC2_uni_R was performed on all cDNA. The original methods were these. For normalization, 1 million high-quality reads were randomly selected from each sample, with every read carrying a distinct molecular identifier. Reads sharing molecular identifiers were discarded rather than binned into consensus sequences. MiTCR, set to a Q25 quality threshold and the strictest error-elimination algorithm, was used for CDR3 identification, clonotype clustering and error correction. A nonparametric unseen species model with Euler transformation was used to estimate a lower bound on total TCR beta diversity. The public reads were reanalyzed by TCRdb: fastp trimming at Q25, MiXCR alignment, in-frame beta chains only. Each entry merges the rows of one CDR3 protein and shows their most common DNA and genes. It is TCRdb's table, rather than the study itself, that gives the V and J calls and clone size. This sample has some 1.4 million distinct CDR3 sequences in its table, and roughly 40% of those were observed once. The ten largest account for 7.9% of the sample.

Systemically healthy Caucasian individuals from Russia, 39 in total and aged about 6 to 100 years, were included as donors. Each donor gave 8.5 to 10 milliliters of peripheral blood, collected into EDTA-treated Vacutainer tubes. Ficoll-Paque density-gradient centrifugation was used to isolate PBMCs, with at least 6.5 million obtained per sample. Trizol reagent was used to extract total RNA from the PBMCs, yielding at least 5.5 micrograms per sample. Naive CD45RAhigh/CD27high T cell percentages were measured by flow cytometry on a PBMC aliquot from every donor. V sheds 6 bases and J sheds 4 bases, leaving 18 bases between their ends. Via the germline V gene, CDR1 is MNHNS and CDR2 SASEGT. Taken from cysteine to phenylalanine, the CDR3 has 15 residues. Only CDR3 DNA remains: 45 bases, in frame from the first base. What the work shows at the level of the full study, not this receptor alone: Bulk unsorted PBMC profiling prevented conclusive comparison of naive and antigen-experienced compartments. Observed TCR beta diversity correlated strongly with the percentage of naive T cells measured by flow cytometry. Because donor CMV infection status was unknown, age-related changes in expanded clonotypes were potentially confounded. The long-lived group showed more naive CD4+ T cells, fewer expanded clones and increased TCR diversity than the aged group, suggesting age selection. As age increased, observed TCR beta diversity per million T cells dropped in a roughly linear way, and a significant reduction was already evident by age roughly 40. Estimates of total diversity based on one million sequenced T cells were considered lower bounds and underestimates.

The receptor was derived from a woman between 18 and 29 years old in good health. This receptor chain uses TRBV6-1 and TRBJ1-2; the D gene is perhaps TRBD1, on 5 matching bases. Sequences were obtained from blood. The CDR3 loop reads CASSEGPMFGYGYTF. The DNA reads TGTGCCAGCAGCGAGGGACCGATGTTTGGCTATGGCTACACCTTC.